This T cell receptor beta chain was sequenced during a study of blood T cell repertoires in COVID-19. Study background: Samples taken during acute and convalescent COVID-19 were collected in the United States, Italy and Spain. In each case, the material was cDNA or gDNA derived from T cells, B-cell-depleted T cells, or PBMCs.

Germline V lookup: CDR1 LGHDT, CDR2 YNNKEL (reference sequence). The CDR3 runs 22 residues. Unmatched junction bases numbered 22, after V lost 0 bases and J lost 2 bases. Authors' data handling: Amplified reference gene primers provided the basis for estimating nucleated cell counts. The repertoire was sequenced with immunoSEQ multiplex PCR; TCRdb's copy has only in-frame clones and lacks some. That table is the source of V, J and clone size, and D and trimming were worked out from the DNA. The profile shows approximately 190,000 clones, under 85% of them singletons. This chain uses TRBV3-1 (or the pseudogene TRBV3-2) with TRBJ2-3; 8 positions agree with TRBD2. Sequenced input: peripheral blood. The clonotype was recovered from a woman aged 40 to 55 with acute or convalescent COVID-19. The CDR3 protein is CASSQDLGAPSGSGGFTDTQYF. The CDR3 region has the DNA TGTGCCAGCAGCCAAGATCTCGGTGCCCCCTCGGGGAGCGGGGGCTTCACAGATACGCAGTATTTT.